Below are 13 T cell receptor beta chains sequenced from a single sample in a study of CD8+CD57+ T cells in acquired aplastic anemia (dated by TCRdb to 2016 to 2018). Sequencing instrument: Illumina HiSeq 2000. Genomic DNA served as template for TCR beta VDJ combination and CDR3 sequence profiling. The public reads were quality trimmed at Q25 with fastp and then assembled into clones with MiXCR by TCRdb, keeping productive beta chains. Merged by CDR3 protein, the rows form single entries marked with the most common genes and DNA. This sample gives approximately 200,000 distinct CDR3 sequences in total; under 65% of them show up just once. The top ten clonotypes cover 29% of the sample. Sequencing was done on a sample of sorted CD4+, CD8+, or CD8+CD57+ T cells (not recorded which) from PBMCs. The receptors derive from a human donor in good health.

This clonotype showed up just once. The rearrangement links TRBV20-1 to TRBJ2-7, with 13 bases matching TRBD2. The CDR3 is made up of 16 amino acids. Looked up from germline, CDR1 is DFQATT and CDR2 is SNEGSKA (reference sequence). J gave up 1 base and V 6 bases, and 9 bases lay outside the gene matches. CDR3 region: CSAGVVTSGRSYEQYF. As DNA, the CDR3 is TGCAGTGCCGGTGTCGTGACTAGCGGGAGGTCCTACGAGCAGTACTTC.

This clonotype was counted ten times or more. For the CDR3, the DNA is TGTGCCAGCAGATGGGGCTGGGACTATGGCTACACCTTC. This sequence encodes CASRWGWDYGYTF. The chain combines TRBV25-1 with TRBJ1-2, with a tentative D call TRBD1 (5 bases). Germline V CDR1 and CDR2: MGHDK, SYGVNS. V shed 6 bases and J shed 3 bases, with 11 bases lying between them. The CDR3 extends over 13 amino acids.

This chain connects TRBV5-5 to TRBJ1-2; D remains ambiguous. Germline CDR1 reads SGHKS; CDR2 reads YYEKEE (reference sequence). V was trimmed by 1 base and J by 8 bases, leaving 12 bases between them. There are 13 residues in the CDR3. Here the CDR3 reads CASSLYVREGYTF. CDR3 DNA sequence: TGTGCCAGCAGCTTGTACGTCCGGGAGGGCTACACCTTC. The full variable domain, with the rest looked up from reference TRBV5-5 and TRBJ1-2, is DAGVTQSPTHLIKTRGQQVTLRCSPISGHKSVSWYQQVLGQGPQFIFQYYEKEERGRGNFPDRFSARQFPNYSSELNVNALLLGDSALYLCASSLYVREGYTFGSGTRLTVV.

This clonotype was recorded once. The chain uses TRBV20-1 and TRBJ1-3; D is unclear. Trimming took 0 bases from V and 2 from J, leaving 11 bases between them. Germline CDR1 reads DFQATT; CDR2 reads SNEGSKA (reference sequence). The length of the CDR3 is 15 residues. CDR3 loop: CSARDTIAPGNTIYF. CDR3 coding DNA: TGCAGTGCTAGAGATACCATCGCCCCTGGAAACACCATATATTTT.

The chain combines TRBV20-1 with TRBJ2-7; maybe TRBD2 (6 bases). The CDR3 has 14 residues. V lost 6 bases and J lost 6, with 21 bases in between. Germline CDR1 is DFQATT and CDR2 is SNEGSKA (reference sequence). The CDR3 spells CSASPIGVGGEQYF. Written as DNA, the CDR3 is TGCAGTGCGAGTCCGATCGGGGTGGGGGGCGAGCAGTACTTC.

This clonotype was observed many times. In DNA, the CDR3 is TGTGCCAGCACAGATGATGGGGTATTCCAAGAGACCCAGTACTTC. Its translation: CASTDDGVFQETQYF. This chain connects TRBV11-1 to TRBJ2-5; the D is unclear. Germline CDR1 is SGHAT and CDR2 is FQDESV (reference sequence). This CDR3 has 15 amino acids. V was shortened by 7 bases and J by 1 base, with 16 bases between the two germline ends. The full variable domain, with the rest looked up from reference TRBV11-1 and TRBJ2-5, is EAEVAQSPRYKITEKSQAVAFWCDPISGHATLYWYRQILGQGPELLVQFQDESVVDDSQLPKDRFSAERLKGVDSTLKIQPAELGDSAMYLCASTDDGVFQETQYFGPGTRLLVL.

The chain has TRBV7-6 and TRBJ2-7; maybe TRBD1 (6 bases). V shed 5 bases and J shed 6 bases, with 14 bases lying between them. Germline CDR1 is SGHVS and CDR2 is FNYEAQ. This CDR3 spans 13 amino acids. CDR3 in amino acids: CASSQGGQSEQYF. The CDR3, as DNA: TGTGCCAGCAGCCAAGGTGGACAGTCCGAGCAGTACTTC. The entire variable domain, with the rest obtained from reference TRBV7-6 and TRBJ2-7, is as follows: GAGVSQSPRYKVTKRGQDVALRCDPISGHVSLYWYRQALGQGPEFLTYFNYEAQQDKSGLPNDRFSAERPEGSISTLTIQRTEQRDSAMYRCASSQGGQSEQYFGPGTRLTVT.

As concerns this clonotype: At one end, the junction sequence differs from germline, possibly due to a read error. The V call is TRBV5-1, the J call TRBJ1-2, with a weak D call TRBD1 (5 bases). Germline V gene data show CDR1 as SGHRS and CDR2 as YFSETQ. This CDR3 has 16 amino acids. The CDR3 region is CASSLRPGTGTSGYTF. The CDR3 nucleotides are TGCGCTAGCAGCTTGCGTCCCGGGACGGGGACCAGTGGCTACACCTTC.

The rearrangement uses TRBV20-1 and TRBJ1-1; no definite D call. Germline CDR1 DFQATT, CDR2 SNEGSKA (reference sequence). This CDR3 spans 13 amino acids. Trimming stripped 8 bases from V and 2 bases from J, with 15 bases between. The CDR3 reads CSSQWSGNTEAFF. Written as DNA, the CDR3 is TGCAGTTCCCAGTGGAGTGGAAACACTGAAGCTTTCTTT.

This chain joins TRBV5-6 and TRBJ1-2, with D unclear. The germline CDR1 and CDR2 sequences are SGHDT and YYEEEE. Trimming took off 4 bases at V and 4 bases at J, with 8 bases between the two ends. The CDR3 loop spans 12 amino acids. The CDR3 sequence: CASSPNSYGYTF. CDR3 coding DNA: TGTGCCAGCAGCCCTAACAGCTATGGCTACACCTTC. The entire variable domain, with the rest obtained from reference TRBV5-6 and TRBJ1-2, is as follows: DAGVTQSPTHLIKTRGQQVTLRCSPKSGHDTVSWYQQALGQGPQFIFQYYEEEERQRGNFPDRFSGHQFPNYSSELNVNALLLGDSALYLCASSPNSYGYTFGSGTRLTVV.

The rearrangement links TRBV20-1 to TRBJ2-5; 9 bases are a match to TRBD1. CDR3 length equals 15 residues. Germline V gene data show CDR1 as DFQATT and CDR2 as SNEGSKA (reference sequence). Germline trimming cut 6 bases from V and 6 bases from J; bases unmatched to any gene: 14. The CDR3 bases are TGCAGTGCGACCACAGGGGGCGTGATTAGGCAGACCCAGTACTTC. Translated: CSATTGGVIRQTQYF.

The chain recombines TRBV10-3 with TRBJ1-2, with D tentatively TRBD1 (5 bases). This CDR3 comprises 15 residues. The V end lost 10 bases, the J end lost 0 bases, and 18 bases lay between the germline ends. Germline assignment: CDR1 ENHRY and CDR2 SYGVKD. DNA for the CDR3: TGTGCCACGATACAGGCTATGAGCTCTAACTATGGCTACACCTTC. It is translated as CATIQAMSSNYGYTF.

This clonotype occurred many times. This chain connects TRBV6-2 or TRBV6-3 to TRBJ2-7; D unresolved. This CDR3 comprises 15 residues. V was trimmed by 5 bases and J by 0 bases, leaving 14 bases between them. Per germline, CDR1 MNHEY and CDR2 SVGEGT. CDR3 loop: CASSLGLTPSYEQYF. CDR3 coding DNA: TGTGCCAGCAGTCTAGGGCTAACGCCCTCCTACGAGCAGTACTTC.